Below are 17 T cell receptor beta chains sequenced from a single sample in a study of blood T cell repertoires in COVID-19. The protocol was immunoSEQ multiplex PCR, while the TCRdb copy is restricted to in-frame clones and leaves out a portion. This sample has approximately 59,000 clones, with roughly 81% found just once. The source material was peripheral blood. The receptors derive from a man aged 80 or over with acute or convalescent COVID-19.

This clone came up many times. The chain has TRBV3-1 (or the pseudogene TRBV3-2) and TRBJ2-1; 9 bases are a match to TRBD2. With V trimmed by 0 bases and J by 3 bases, 3 bases remained unmatched. The CDR3 is 16 amino acids. Germline V gene sequence: CDR1 LGHDT, CDR2 YNNKEL (reference sequence). CDR3 sequence: CASSQEAGGFYNEQFF. CDR3 sequence (DNA): TGTGCCAGCAGCCAAGAAGCGGGAGGTTTCTACAATGAGCAGTTCTTC.

V usage is TRBV11-2 and J usage is TRBJ2-1; possibly TRBD2 for D (6 bases). V lost 2 bases to trimming and J lost 0 bases, with 11 bases between them. CDR3 length equals 16 residues. Germline V CDR1 and CDR2: SGHAT, FQNNGV. CDR3 bases: TGTGCCAGCAGCTTATTCTCCGGGAGCTCCTACAATGAGCAGTTCTTC. This gives the protein CASSLFSGSSYNEQFF.

This chain links TRBV7-8 with TRBJ2-1, with 10 bases matching TRBD1. V lost 2 bases and J lost 7; bases outside the gene matches: 5. Germline V CDR1 and CDR2: SGHVS, FQNEAQ. This CDR3 is built from 15 residues. The CDR3 coding sequence is TGTGCCAGCAGCTTACGACAGGGGGCGAGGAATGAGCAGTTCTTC. It specifies CASSLRQGARNEQFF.

V is TRBV24-1 and J is TRBJ2-1; D remains ambiguous. CDR1 and CDR2 from the germline V gene are KGHDR and SFDVKD. This CDR3 spans 13 amino acids. Trimming left V 3 bases short and J 8 bases short, with 10 bases between. Here the CDR3 reads CATSDAAVYEQFF. The CDR3 DNA reads as TGTGCCACCAGTGATGCGGCCGTCTATGAGCAGTTCTTC.

The V gene is TRBV7-2, the J gene TRBJ1-6; weak D call: TRBD1 (5 bases). The germline V gene has CDR1 SGHTA and CDR2 FQGNSA. V was cut by 0 bases and J by 0 bases, with 18 bases left in between. CDR3 size: 20 residues. The chain's CDR3 is CASSLATGVRGSSYNSPLHF. The CDR3 nucleotides read TGTGCCAGCAGCTTAGCGACGGGGGTCCGGGGGAGCTCCTATAATTCACCCCTCCACTTT.

The chain employs TRBV7-8 and TRBJ2-3, with D hard to call. With 5 bases removed from V and 4 bases from J, the gap between germline ends came to 19 bases. There are 16 residues in the CDR3. The V gene's germline CDR1 is SGHVS and CDR2 FQNEAQ. CDR3 coding DNA: TGTGCCAGCAGCCGCGCCCGGTCTAATGTCGCAGATACGCAGTATTTT. Amino acid sequence: CASSRARSNVADTQYF.

In this sample, this clone turned up once. V and J are TRBV5-5 and TRBJ1-2, with TRBD1 matching over 9 bases. Trimming cost V 4 bases and J 8 bases; bases outside gene matches: 6. CDR3 size: 13 residues. The germline V gene has CDR1 SGHKS and CDR2 YYEKEE (reference sequence). As DNA, the CDR3 is TGTGCCAGCAGCGGGACAGGGTCGACGGGCTACACCTTC. This encodes CASSGTGSTGYTF.

The CDR3 bases are TGCGCCAGCAGTGTGACAGGGGCAGGAAACACCATATATTTT. As protein: CASSVTGAGNTIYF. The chain carries TRBV5-1 and TRBJ1-3; 8 bases match TRBD1. Unmatched junction bases numbered 5, after V lost 5 bases and J lost 4 bases. The CDR3 sequence is 14 residues long. Germline V gene data show CDR1 as SGHRS and CDR2 as YFSETQ.

V and J are TRBV24-1 and TRBJ2-3; 7 bases agree with TRBD1. Germline CDR1 reads KGHDR; CDR2 reads SFDVKD. This CDR3 spans 18 amino acids. V was pared by 2 bases and J by 8 bases, with 18 bases of the junction left unmatched. This CDR3 reads CATSDSRQGSSFWRTQYF. The CDR3 DNA reads as TGTGCCACCAGTGATTCCCGACAGGGATCCTCCTTTTGGCGTACGCAGTATTTT.

V is TRBV27 and J is TRBJ1-1; 8 bases match TRBD1. The CDR3 length is 13 residues. Germline V CDR1 and CDR2: MNHEY, SMNVEV (reference sequence). V lost 7 bases to trimming and J lost 4 bases; unmatched junction nucleotides: 5. This chain's CDR3 is CASKYTGGTEAFF. CDR3 DNA sequence: TGTGCCAGCAAATATACAGGGGGCACTGAAGCTTTCTTT.

V is TRBV7-2 and J is TRBJ1-2; D remains unclear. This CDR3 has 14 amino acids. The germline gives CDR1 SGHTA, CDR2 FQGNSA. Between the trimmed V and J ends, which lost 1 base and 4 bases, there was a span of 10 bases. The CDR3 is CASSLEVQLYGYTF. The CDR3 DNA reads TGTGCCAGCAGCTTAGAAGTACAGCTCTATGGCTACACCTTC.

This chain joins TRBV6-5 and TRBJ2-1; possible D gene TRBD2, 6 bases. The CDR3 sequence is 15 residues long. The V gene's germline CDR1 is MNHEY and CDR2 SVGAGI. Trimming pared 4 bases from V and 6 bases from J, leaving 16 bases between. CDR3 region: CASSLTRIWSNEQFF. As DNA, the CDR3 is TGTGCCAGCAGTTTGACTAGAATTTGGTCCAATGAGCAGTTCTTC.

The rearrangement links TRBV12-3 or TRBV12-4 to TRBJ2-1; D call uncertain. The CDR3 totals 12 residues. The V gene lost 5 bases and the J gene lost 6 bases, with 8 bases spanning the gap. CDR3 amino acids: CASSIPGNEQFF. Here the CDR3 DNA reads TGTGCCAGCAGTATCCCGGGCAATGAGCAGTTCTTC.

J is TRBJ2-7 and V is TRBV30; the D gene is possibly TRBD1 (6 bases). The CDR3 sequence is 11 residues long. V was trimmed by 8 bases and J by 4 bases, leaving 12 bases between them. Looked up from germline, CDR1 is GTSNPN and CDR2 is SVGIG (reference sequence). The CDR3 nucleotides read TGTGCCCAAGGGACATCTTACGAGCAGTACTTC. This codes for CAQGTSYEQYF.

The chain has TRBV25-1 and TRBJ2-4, with 8 bases fitting TRBD2. The CDR3 spans 18 residues. After removal of 1 base from V and 0 bases from J, the junction contained 8 bases not matched to a gene. CDR1 is MGHDK and CDR2 is SYGVNS in the germline V gene. The CDR3 nucleotides read TGTGCCAGCAGTGAATCCCATAGCGGGATCCTAGCCAAAAACATTCAGTACTTC. As protein: CASSESHSGILAKNIQYF.

The V gene is TRBV24-1, the J gene TRBJ2-3; 10 bases line up with TRBD1. J lost 3 bases, V lost 9 bases, and 2 bases had no gene match. This CDR3 is built from 13 residues. Germline-derived CDR1 and CDR2 are KGHDR and SFDVKD. The CDR3 coding sequence is TGTGCCACCGAGGGACAGGGGACAGATACGCAGTATTTT. Protein sequence: CATEGQGTDTQYF.

J is TRBJ1-6 and V is TRBV28; 7 bases match TRBD1. The junction had 6 bases not matched to a gene; V was cut back by 6 bases and J by 7 bases. The germline CDR1 and CDR2 sequences are MDHEN and SYDVKM. There are 14 residues in the CDR3. CDR3 protein: CASRNRQGNSPLHF. The CDR3 coding sequence is TGTGCCAGCAGGAACCGACAGGGCAATTCACCCCTCCACTTT.